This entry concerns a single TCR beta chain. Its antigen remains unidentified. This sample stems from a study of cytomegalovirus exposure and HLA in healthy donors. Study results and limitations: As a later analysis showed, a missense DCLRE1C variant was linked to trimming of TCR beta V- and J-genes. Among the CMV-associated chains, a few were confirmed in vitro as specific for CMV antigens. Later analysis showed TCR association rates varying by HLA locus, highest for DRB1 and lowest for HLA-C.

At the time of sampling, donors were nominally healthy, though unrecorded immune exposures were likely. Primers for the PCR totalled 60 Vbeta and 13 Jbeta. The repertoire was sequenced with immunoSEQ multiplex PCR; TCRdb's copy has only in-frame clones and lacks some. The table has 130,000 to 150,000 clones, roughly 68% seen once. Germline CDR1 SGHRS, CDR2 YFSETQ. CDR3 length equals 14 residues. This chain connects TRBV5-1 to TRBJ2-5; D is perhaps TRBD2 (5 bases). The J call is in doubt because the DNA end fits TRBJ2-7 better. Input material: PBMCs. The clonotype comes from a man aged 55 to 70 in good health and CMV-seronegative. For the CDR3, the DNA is TGCGCCAGCAGCTTTCCGGGAAGCGCCTACGAGCAGTACTTC. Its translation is CASSFPGSAYEQYF.